These 3 T cell receptor beta chains were all obtained from the same sample, sequenced in a study of OX40 agonist ivuxolimab in advanced cancers. Libraries were constructed by the immunoSEQ multiplex PCR assay. This immuneACCESS table, as held by TCRdb, lists in-frame sequences with V and J called but not all clones. Of the missing ones, under half trace to an unresolved V gene in checked studies; the others have no known cause. This sample gives about 10,000 clones in total; 75% to 85% of them show up just once. In total, the top ten clones hold approximately 31% of the sample. This material consisted of CD4+ or CD8+ T cells sorted from blood, taken in a trial of the OX40 agonist ivuxolimab. The receptors were sampled from an adult with an advanced solid tumor such as melanoma, head and neck, liver or kidney cancer.

This rearrangement joins TRBV7-9 to TRBJ2-7; 7 positions match TRBD1. V lost 5 bases and J lost 2; bases outside the gene matches: 6. This CDR3 region has 14 residues. Per the germline V gene, CDR1 is SEHNR and CDR2 is FQNEAQ (reference sequence). CDR3 coding DNA: TGTGCCAGCAGCCCGACAGGGAGCCCCTACGAGCAGTACTTC. Protein product: CASSPTGSPYEQYF. The whole variable domain, filled in from reference TRBV7-9 and TRBJ2-7, reads DTGVSQNPRHKITKRGQNVTFRCDPISEHNRLYWYRQTLGQGPEFLTYFQNEAQLEKSRLLSDRFSAERPKGSFSTLEIQRTEQGDSAMYLCASSPTGSPYEQYFGPGTRLTVT.

The rearrangement joins TRBV6-5 to TRBJ2-1; D may be TRBD2 (6 bases). The CDR3 totals 15 residues. From germline, CDR1 is MNHEY and CDR2 SVGAGI. V gave up 4 bases and J gave up 2 bases, with 12 bases separating them. The CDR3 reads CASSLEGSAYNEQFF. The CDR3 DNA reads as TGTGCCAGCAGTTTGGAGGGGTCTGCCTACAATGAGCAGTTCTTC.

This chain joins TRBV28 and TRBJ2-2, with 13 positions matching TRBD2. J was trimmed by 3 bases and V by 2 bases; bases with no gene match: 15. Germline-derived CDR1 and CDR2 are MDHEN and SYDVKM. The CDR3 length is 21 residues. As DNA, the CDR3 is TGTGCCAGCAGTTTACCCATTCTTGGACTAGCGGGAGTGTATTACACCGGGGAGCTGTTTTTT. Translating it yields CASSLPILGLAGVYYTGELFF.